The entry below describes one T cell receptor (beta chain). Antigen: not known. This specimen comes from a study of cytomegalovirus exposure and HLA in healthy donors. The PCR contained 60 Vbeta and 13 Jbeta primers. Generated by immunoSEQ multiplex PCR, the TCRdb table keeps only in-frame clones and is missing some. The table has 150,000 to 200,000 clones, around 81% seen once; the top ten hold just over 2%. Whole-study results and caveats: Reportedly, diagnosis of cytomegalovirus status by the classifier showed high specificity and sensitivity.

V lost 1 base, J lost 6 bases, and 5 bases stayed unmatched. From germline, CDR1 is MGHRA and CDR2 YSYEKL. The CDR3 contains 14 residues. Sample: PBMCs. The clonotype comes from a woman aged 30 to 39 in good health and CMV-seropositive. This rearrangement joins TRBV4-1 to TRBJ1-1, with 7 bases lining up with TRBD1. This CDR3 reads CASSQGQGMAEAFF. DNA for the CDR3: TGCGCCAGCAGCCAAGGACAGGGAATGGCTGAAGCTTTCTTT.